The 9 T cell receptor beta chains below come from one sample, sequenced in a study of T and B cells in COVID-19 patients. TRB rearrangements were amplified by multiplex PCR with BIOMED2 TRB-A/B primers. TCRdb called the multiplex PCR reads again in MiXCR, with one record for every CDR3 protein. In the table there are some 13,000 distinct CDR3 sequences, approximately 24% of which are singletons. Each TRB amplification used roughly 250-550 ng of genomic DNA from blood. Sequenced input: blood. Receptors originate from a human donor who had recovered from COVID-19.

This clonotype was recorded a few times. This chain connects TRBV6-5 to TRBJ1-2, with TRBD1 as a possible D gene (6 bases). This CDR3 is 15 amino acids long. Trimming shortened V by 4 bases and J by 8 bases, and 20 bases separated the two germline ends. Germline CDR1 and CDR2: MNHEY and SVGAGI. The CDR3 DNA sequence: TGTGCCAGCAGTTGGAACTCACAGGGAATAGAGGGCTACACCTTC. It is translated as CASSWNSQGIEGYTF.

This clonotype turned up a few times. The chain uses TRBV20-1 and TRBJ2-3; the match to TRBD2 covers 10 bases. CDR3 size: 15 residues. Germline V gene sequence: CDR1 DFQATT, CDR2 SNEGSKA (reference sequence). After removal of 3 bases from V and 4 bases from J, the junction contained 7 bases not matched to a gene. This CDR3 is CSASPSGSMADTQYF. The CDR3, as DNA: TGCAGTGCTAGCCCTAGCGGGAGTATGGCAGATACGCAGTATTTT.

The V and J genes are TRBV20-1 and TRBJ1-1, with D perhaps matching TRBD1 (6 bases). The germline V and J ends were trimmed by 0 bases and 3 bases, with 14 bases remaining between them. CDR3 length: 15 amino acids. The germline CDR1 and CDR2 sequences are DFQATT and SNEGSKA (reference sequence). CDR3 DNA: TGCAGTGCTAGAGACTCCACACAGGGTCACACTGAAGCTTTCTTT. Residues: CSARDSTQGHTEAFF.

About this clonotype itself: A much larger clone sits a single nucleotide away, making a read error possible. The V call is TRBV6-5, the J call TRBJ2-5; either TRBD1 or TRBD2 may fit D (7 bases each). The CDR3 covers 16 residues. The V gene's germline CDR1 is MNHEY and CDR2 SVGAGI. CDR3 protein: CASRDRSTRGLETLYF. CDR3 in DNA: TGTGCCAGCAGGGACAGGTCGACGCGGGGGTTAGAGACCCTGTACTTC.

This clonotype occurred once. This may stem from a read error, because a much larger clone lies one nucleotide away. The rearrangement links TRBV6-1 to TRBJ2-1, with 8 positions matching TRBD1. The CDR3 contains 17 residues. V lost 4 bases, J lost 5 bases, and 13 bases stayed unmatched. Germline assignment: CDR1 MNHNS and CDR2 SASEGT. The CDR3 reads CASSAGGAWLVNNEQFF. CDR3 bases: TGTGCCAGCAGTGCAGGGGGCGCTTGGTTGGTGAACAATGAGCAGTTCTTC.

This clonotype has only a few counts. The chain has TRBV5-4 and TRBJ1-6; D is undetermined. This CDR3 contains 14 residues. Trimming pared 6 bases from V and 5 bases from J, leaving 12 bases between. Germline CDR1 SGHNT, CDR2 YYREEE (reference sequence). This CDR3 reads CASTNRRDNSPLHF. CDR3 sequence (DNA): TGTGCCAGCACAAACCGACGGGATAATTCACCCCTCCACTTT.

This clonotype was found a few times. This CDR3 is CASSFGQGGDTQYF. The CDR3 DNA sequence: TGTGCCAGCAGTTTCGGGCAGGGGGGAGATACGCAGTATTTT. V usage is TRBV12-3 or TRBV12-4 and J usage is TRBJ2-3; the D gene is possibly TRBD1 (7 bases). V lost 3 bases and J 5 bases, leaving 12 bases between the germline ends. There are 14 residues in the CDR3.

The rearrangement links TRBV6-4 to TRBJ2-7; no clear D gene. The CDR3 contains 14 residues. The germline gives CDR1 MRHNA, CDR2 SNTAGT. Trimming shortened V by 0 bases and J by 6 bases, and 12 bases separated the two germline ends. The chain's CDR3 is CASSDSAATSEQYF. DNA for the CDR3: TGTGCCAGCAGTGACTCGGCAGCGACTTCCGAGCAGTACTTC.

In this sample, this clonotype turned up a few times. The rearrangement joins TRBV14 to TRBJ2-7; 9 bases are shared with TRBD1. V lost 4 bases to trimming and J lost 6 bases; unmatched junction nucleotides: 4. Germline V gene data show CDR1 as SGHDN and CDR2 as FVKESK. This CDR3 has 13 amino acids. This chain's CDR3 is CASSPGTGFEQYF. The CDR3 nucleotides read TGTGCCAGCAGCCCCGGGACAGGGTTCGAGCAGTACTTC.